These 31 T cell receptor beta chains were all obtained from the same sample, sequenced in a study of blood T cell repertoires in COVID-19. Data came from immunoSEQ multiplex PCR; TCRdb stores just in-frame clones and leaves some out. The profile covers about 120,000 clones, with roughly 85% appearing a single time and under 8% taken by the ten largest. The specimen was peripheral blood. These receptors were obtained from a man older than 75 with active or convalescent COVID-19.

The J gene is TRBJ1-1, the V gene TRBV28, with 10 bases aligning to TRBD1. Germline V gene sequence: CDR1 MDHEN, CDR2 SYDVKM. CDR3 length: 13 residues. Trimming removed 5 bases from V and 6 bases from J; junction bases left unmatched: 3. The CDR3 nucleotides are TGTGCCAGCAGTCCGACAGGGGGCCCTGAAGCTTTCTTT. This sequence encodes CASSPTGGPEAFF.

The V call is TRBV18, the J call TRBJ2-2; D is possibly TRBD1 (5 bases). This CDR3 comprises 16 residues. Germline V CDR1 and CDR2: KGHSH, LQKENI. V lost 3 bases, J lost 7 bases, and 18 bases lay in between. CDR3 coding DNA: TGTGCCAGCTCACCGACCAATGGGGCGTCAGGCGGGGAGCTGTTTTTT. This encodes CASSPTNGASGGELFF. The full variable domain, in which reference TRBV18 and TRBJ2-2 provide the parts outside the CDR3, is NAGVMQNPRHLVRRRGQEARLRCSPMKGHSHVYWYRQLPEEGLKFMVYLQKENIIDESGMPKERFSAEFPKEGPSILRIQQVVRGDSAAYFCASSPTNGASGGELFFGEGSRLTVL.

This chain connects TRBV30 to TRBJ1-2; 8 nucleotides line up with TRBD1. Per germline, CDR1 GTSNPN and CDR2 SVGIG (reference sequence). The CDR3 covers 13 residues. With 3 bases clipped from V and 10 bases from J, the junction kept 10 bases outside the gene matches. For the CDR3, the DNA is TGTGCCTGGAGCGGGACAGGAGTATGGAACTACACCTTC. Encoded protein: CAWSGTGVWNYTF. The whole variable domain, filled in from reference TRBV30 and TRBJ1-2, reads SQTIHQWPATLVQPVGSPLSLECTVEGTSNPNLYWYRQAAGRGLQLLFYSVGIGQISSEVPQNLSASRPQDRQFILSSKKLLLSDSGFYLCAWSGTGVWNYTFGSGTRLTVV.

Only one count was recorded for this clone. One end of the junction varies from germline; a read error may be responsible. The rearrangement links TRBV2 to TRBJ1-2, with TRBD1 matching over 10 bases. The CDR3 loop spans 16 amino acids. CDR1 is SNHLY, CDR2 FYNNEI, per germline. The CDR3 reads CASSAFWGQGNFGYTF. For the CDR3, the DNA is TGTGCCAGCAGCGCCTTCTGGGGACAGGGGAACTTTGGCTACACCTTC.

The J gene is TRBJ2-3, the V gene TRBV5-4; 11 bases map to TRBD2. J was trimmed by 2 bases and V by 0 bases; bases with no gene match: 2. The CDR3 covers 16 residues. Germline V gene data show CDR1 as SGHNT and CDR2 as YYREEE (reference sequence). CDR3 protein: CASSLASGGTTDTQYF. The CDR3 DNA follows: TGTGCCAGCAGCTTGGCTAGCGGGGGGACCACAGATACGCAGTATTTT.

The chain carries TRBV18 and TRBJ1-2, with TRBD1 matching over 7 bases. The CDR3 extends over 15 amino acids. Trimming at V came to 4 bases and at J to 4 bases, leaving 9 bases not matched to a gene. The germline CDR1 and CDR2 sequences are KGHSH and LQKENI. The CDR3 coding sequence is TGTGCCAGCTCACTAGACAGGGAGGAAGGCTATGGCTACACCTTC. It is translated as CASSLDREEGYGYTF.

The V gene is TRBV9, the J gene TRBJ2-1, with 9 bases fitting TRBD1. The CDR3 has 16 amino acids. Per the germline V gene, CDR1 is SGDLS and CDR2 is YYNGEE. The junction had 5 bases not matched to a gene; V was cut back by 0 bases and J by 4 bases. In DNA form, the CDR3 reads TGTGCCAGCAGCGTAGAAAGACAGGGGGTTTACAATGAGCAGTTCTTC. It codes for CASSVERQGVYNEQFF. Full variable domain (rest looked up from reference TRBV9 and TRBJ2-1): DSGVTQTPKHLITATGQRVTLRCSPRSGDLSVYWYQQSLDQGLQFLIQYYNGEERAKGNILERFSAQQFPDLHSELNLSSLELGDSALYFCASSVERQGVYNEQFFGPGTRLTVL.

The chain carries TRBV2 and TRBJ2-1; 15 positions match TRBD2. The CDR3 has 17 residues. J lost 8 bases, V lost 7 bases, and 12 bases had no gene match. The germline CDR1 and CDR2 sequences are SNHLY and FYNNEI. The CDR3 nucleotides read TGTGCCAGCACTTCACCGTCGGGACTAGCGGGAGGTTATGAGCAGTTCTTC. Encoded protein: CASTSPSGLAGGYEQFF.

CDR3: CAYNTQDNYGYTF. The CDR3 DNA reads TGTGCCTATAATACACAGGATAACTATGGCTACACCTTC. The rearrangement links TRBV30 to TRBJ1-2, with D maybe TRBD1 (5 bases). V lost 7 bases and J 1 base, leaving 13 bases between the germline ends. CDR3 length equals 13 residues. Germline CDR1 GTSNPN, CDR2 SVGIG (reference sequence).

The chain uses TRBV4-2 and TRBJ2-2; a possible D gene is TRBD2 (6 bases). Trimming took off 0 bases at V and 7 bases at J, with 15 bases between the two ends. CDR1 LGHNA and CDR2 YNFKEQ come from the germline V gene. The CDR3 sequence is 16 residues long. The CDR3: CASSQDPSGSGGELFF. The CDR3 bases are TGTGCCAGCAGCCAAGATCCCAGCGGGTCTGGCGGGGAGCTGTTTTTT.

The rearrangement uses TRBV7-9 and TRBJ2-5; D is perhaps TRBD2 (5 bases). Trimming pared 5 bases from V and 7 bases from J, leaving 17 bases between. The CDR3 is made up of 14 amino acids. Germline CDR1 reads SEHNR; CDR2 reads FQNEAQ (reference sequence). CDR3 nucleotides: TGTGCCAGCAGCATCCCCGGGAAGCCGGGGACCCAGTACTTC. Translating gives CASSIPGKPGTQYF.

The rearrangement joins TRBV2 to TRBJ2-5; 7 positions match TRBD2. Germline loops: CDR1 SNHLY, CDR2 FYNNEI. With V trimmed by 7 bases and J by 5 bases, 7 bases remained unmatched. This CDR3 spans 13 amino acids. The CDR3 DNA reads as TGTGCCAGCACCTGGACTAGTGGGGAGACCCAGTACTTC. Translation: CASTWTSGETQYF.

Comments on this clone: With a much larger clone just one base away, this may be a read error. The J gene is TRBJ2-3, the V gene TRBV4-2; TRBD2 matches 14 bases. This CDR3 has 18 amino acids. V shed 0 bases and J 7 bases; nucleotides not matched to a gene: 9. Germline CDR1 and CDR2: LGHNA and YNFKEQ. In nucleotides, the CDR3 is TGTGCCAGCAGCCAAGAAGGGAGACTAGCGGGAGGGCTGAATACGCAGTATTTT. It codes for CASSQEGRLAGGLNTQYF.

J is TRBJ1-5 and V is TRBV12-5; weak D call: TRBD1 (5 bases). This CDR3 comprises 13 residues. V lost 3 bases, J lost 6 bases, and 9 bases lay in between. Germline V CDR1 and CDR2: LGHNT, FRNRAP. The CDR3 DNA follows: TGTGCTAGTGGTTTCGGGGGGACTCAGCCCCAGCATTTT. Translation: CASGFGGTQPQHF.

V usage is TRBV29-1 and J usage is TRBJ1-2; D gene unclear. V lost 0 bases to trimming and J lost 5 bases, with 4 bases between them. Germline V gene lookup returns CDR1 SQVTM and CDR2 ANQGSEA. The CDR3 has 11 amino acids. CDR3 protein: CSVEEQYGYTF. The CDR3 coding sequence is TGCAGCGTTGAAGAACAATATGGCTACACCTTC.

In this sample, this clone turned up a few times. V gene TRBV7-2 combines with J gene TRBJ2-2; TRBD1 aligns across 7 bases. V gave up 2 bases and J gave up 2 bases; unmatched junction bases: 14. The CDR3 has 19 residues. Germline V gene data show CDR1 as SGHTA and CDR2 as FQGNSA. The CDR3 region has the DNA TGTGCCAGCAGCTTAATTGGGAGACAGGGACCAAGAAACACCGGGGAGCTGTTTTTT. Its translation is CASSLIGRQGPRNTGELFF.

The CDR3 DNA follows: TGTGCCAGCAGCCCACGGGGAAGCTCCTACGAGCAGTACTTC. Its protein is CASSPRGSSYEQYF. The chain has TRBV21-1 and TRBJ2-7; TRBD2 is taken as the D call from the table, unchecked against the DNA. TRBV21-1 is a documented pseudogene. The CDR3 has 14 amino acids.

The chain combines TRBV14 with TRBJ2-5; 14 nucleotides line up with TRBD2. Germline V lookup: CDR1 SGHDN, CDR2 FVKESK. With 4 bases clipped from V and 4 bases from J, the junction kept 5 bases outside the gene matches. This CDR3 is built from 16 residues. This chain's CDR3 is CASSRGLAGVGETQYF. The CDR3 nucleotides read TGTGCCAGCAGCCGGGGACTAGCGGGAGTTGGAGAGACCCAGTACTTC. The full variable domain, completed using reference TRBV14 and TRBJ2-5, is EAGVTQFPSHSVIEKGQTVTLRCDPISGHDNLYWYRRVMGKEIKFLLHFVKESKQDESGMPNNRFLAERTGGTYSTLKVQPAELEDSGVYFCASSRGLAGVGETQYFGPGTRLLVL.

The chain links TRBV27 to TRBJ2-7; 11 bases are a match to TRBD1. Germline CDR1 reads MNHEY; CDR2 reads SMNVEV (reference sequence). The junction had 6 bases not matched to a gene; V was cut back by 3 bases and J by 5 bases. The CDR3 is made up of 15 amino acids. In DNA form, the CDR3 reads TGTGCCAGCAGTTTCCTCGGACAGGGGGCTAACGAGCAGTACTTC. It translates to CASSFLGQGANEQYF.

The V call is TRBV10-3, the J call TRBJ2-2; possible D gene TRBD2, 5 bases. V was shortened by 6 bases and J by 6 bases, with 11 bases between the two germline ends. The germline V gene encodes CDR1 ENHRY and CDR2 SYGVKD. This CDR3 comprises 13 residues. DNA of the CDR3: TGTGCCATCAGGGCTAGCTTATCCGGGGAGCTGTTTTTT. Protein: CAIRASLSGELFF.

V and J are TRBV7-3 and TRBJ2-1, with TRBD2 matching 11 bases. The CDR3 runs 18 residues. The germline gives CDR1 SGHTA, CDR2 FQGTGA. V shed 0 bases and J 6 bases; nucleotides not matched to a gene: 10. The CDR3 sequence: CASSLTRLAGGGGNEQFF. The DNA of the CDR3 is TGTGCCAGCAGCTTAACACGTCTAGCGGGAGGAGGCGGCAATGAGCAGTTCTTC.

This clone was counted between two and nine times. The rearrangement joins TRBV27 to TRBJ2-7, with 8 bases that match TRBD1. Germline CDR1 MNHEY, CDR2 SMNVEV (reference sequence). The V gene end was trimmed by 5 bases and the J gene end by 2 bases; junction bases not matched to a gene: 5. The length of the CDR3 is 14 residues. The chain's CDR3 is CASSPRQGPYEQYF. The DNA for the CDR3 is TGTGCCAGCAGTCCGAGACAGGGGCCCTACGAGCAGTACTTC.

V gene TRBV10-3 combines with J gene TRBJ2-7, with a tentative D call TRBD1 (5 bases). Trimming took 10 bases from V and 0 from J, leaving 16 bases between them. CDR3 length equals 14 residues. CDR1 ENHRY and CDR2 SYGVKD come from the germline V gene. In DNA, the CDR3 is TGTGCCACCTTGGAGACAGCGAGCTCCTACGAGCAGTACTTC. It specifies CATLETASSYEQYF.

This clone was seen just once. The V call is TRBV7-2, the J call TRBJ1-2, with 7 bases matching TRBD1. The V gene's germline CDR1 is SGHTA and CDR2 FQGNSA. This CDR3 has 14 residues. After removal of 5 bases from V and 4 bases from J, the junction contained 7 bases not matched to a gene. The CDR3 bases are TGTGCCAGCAGCCGGGACAGAGGACCCTATGGCTACACCTTC. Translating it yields CASSRDRGPYGYTF.

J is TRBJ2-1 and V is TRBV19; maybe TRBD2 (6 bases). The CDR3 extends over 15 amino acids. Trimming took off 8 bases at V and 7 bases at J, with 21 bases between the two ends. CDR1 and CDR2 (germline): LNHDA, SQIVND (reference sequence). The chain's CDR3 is CASHPAGPGGNEQFF. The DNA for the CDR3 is TGTGCCAGTCACCCGGCGGGACCTGGGGGGAATGAGCAGTTCTTC.

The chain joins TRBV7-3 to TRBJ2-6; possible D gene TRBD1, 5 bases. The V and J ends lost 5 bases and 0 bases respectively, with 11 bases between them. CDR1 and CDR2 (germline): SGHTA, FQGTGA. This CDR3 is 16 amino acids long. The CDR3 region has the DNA TGTGCCAGCAGCCTTGACAGTTCCTCTGGGGCCAACGTCCTGACTTTC. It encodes CASSLDSSSGANVLTF.

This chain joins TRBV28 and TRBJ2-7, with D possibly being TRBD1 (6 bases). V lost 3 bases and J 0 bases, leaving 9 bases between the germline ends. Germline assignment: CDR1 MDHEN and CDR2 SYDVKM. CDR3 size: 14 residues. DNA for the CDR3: TGTGCCAGCAGTTTTAGGGGGAGCTCCTACGAGCAGTACTTC. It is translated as CASSFRGSSYEQYF.

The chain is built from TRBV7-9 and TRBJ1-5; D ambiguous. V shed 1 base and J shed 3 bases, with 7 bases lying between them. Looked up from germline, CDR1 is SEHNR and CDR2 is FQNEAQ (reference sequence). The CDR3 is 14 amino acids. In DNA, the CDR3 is TGTGCCAGCAGCTTAGGGGCCGTCAATCAGCCCCAGCATTTT. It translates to CASSLGAVNQPQHF. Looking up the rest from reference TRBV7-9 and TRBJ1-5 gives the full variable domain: DTGVSQNPRHKITKRGQNVTFRCDPISEHNRLYWYRQTLGQGPEFLTYFQNEAQLEKSRLLSDRFSAERPKGSFSTLEIQRTEQGDSAMYLCASSLGAVNQPQHFGDGTRLSIL.

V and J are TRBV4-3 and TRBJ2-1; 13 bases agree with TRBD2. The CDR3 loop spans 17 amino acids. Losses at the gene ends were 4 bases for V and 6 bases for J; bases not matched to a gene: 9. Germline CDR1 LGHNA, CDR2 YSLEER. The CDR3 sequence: CASSLGTSGTPGNEQFF. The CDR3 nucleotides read TGCGCCAGCAGCCTCGGGACTAGCGGGACGCCTGGCAATGAGCAGTTCTTC.

The CDR3 nucleotides are TGTGCCAGTAGTGCCCACAGGGGCGGGTTGGCTGAAAAACTGTTTTTT. It specifies CASSAHRGGLAEKLFF. This chain connects TRBV19 to TRBJ1-4; 7 bases match TRBD1. V shed 5 bases, J shed 7 bases, and the junction held 13 bases outside the gene matches. Germline V gives CDR1 LNHDA, CDR2 SQIVND (reference sequence). The CDR3 is 16 amino acids.

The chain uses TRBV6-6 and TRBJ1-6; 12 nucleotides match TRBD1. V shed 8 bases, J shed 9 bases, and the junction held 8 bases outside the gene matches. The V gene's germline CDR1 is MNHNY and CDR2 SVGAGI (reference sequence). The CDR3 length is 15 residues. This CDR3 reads CASGDRGRWVSPLHF. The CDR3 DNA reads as TGTGCCAGCGGGGACAGGGGGCGCTGGGTTTCACCCCTCCACTTT.